The rows below give T cell receptor beta chains drawn from one sample of a study of blood T cell repertoires in COVID-19. Sequencing was performed with immunoSEQ multiplex PCR; in TCRdb, only in-frame clones are kept and a portion is missing. The table shows tens of thousands of clones, with 75% to 90% occurring only once. Sequencing was performed on peripheral blood. These receptors were obtained from a man aged 45-60 years with acute or convalescent COVID-19. The CDR3 runs from the conserved cysteine through the conserved F or W. Fields, in order: clone size, D gene, V gene, J gene, CDR3 protein, CDR3 DNA. D genes are given only for firm matches. The size field is filled for only some rows; it gives once, few, many or a size class.

abundance: -
d_gene: TRBD2
v_gene: TRBV7-2
j_gene: TRBJ2-7
CDR3aa: CASSLEGLISGSYEQYF
CDR3nt: TGTGCCAGCAGCTTAGAGGGACTAATATCGGGCTCCTACGAGCAGTACTTC

abundance: -
d_gene: TRBD2
v_gene: TRBV7-9
j_gene: TRBJ2-3
CDR3aa: CASSLTSPNTQYF
CDR3nt: TGTGCCAGCAGCTTGACTAGCCCCAATACGCAGTATTTT

abundance: once
d_gene: TRBD1
v_gene: TRBV29-1
j_gene: TRBJ1-1
CDR3aa: CSVPGQGRTAFF
CDR3nt: TGCAGCGTTCCGGGACAGGGCAGAACAGCTTTCTTT

abundance: -
d_gene: TRBD1
v_gene: TRBV24-1
j_gene: TRBJ2-7
CDR3aa: CATSDPRDRTYEQYF
CDR3nt: TGTGCCACCAGTGATCCGAGGGACAGAACCTACGAGCAGTACTTC

abundance: -
d_gene: -
v_gene: TRBV9
j_gene: TRBJ2-1
CDR3aa: CASSVGAGTYNEQFF
CDR3nt: TGTGCCAGCAGCGTAGGGGCAGGGACCTACAATGAGCAGTTCTTC

abundance: once
d_gene: -
v_gene: TRBV28
j_gene: TRBJ2-7
CDR3aa: CASTGETYEQYF
CDR3nt: TGTGCCAGCACGGGGGAGACCTACGAGCAGTACTTC

abundance: -
d_gene: -
v_gene: TRBV27
j_gene: TRBJ1-1
CDR3aa: CASRSGANTEAFF
CDR3nt: TGTGCCAGCAGGAGCGGGGCTAACACTGAAGCTTTCTTT

abundance: -
d_gene: TRBD2
v_gene: TRBV27
j_gene: TRBJ2-3
CDR3aa: CASSLIGLAGNTDTQYF
CDR3nt: TGTGCCAGCAGTTTAATTGGACTAGCGGGAAACACAGATACGCAGTATTTT

abundance: -
d_gene: TRBD1
v_gene: TRBV6-5
j_gene: TRBJ1-3
CDR3aa: CASSRDRGPGNTIYF
CDR3nt: TGTGCCAGCAGTAGAGACAGGGGGCCTGGAAACACCATATATTTT

abundance: -
d_gene: TRBD2
v_gene: TRBV4-3
j_gene: TRBJ2-5
CDR3aa: CASSQAAGGRGETQYF
CDR3nt: TGCGCCAGCAGCCAAGCAGCGGGAGGTAGGGGAGAGACCCAGTACTTC

abundance: -
d_gene: -
v_gene: TRBV27
j_gene: TRBJ1-2
CDR3aa: CASMGAGYGYTF
CDR3nt: TGTGCCAGCATGGGTGCGGGCTATGGCTACACCTTC

abundance: few
d_gene: TRBD1
v_gene: TRBV7-9
j_gene: TRBJ1-6
CDR3aa: CASSLGQGFSNSPLHF
CDR3nt: TGTGCCAGCAGCTTAGGACAGGGGTTTTCGAATTCACCCCTCCACTTT

abundance: -
d_gene: -
v_gene: TRBV4-3
j_gene: TRBJ1-6
CDR3aa: CASSQGGTGNSPLHF
CDR3nt: TGCGCCAGCAGCCAGGGCGGGACGGGAAATTCACCCCTCCACTTT

abundance: once
d_gene: -
v_gene: TRBV6-5
j_gene: TRBJ1-2
CDR3aa: CASSFTQGNGYTF
CDR3nt: TGTGCCAGCAGTTTCACACAGGGCAATGGCTACACCTTC

abundance: once
d_gene: -
v_gene: TRBV12-3/TRBV12-4
j_gene: TRBJ1-4
CDR3aa: CASSPFGNEKLFF
CDR3nt: TGTGCCAGCAGTCCCTTCGGTAATGAAAAACTGTTTTTT

abundance: -
d_gene: TRBD1
v_gene: TRBV6-5
j_gene: TRBJ1-5
CDR3aa: CASSLQGASQPQHF
CDR3nt: TGTGCCAGCAGTTTACAGGGGGCCTCTCAGCCCCAGCATTTT

abundance: -
d_gene: -
v_gene: TRBV6-5
j_gene: TRBJ2-3
CDR3aa: CASSTRMYGDTQYF
CDR3nt: TGTGCCAGCAGCACTCGAATGTACGGGGATACGCAGTATTTT

abundance: -
d_gene: TRBD1
v_gene: TRBV5-5
j_gene: TRBJ1-5
CDR3aa: CASSRGTAGNQPQHF
CDR3nt: TGTGCCAGCAGCCGTGGGACAGCTGGCAATCAGCCCCAGCATTTT

abundance: once
d_gene: -
v_gene: TRBV7-6
j_gene: TRBJ2-2
CDR3aa: CASSPPLSRLNTGELFF
CDR3nt: TGTGCCAGCAGCCCCCCTTTGTCGCGGCTGAACACCGGGGAGCTGTTTTTT

abundance: -
d_gene: -
v_gene: TRBV18
j_gene: TRBJ1-3
CDR3aa: CASTNSGNTIYF
CDR3nt: TGTGCCAGCACAAACTCTGGAAACACCATATATTTT

abundance: -
d_gene: -
v_gene: TRBV7-2
j_gene: TRBJ2-1
CDR3aa: CASSLAPSSHNEQFF
CDR3nt: TGTGCCAGCAGCTTAGCCCCTAGCTCCCACAATGAGCAGTTCTTC

abundance: -
d_gene: TRBD2
v_gene: TRBV9
j_gene: TRBJ2-3
CDR3aa: CASSTVAGWGTQYF
CDR3nt: TGTGCCAGCAGCACTGTAGCGGGGTGGGGTACGCAGTATTTT

abundance: few
d_gene: TRBD2
v_gene: TRBV7-3
j_gene: TRBJ2-1
CDR3aa: CASSPDSGSGEQFF
CDR3nt: TGTGCCAGCAGCCCAGATAGCGGGAGTGGCGAGCAGTTCTTC

abundance: once
d_gene: -
v_gene: TRBV2
j_gene: TRBJ1-5
CDR3aa: CASSEARGFQPQHF
CDR3nt: TGTGCCAGCAGTGAAGCGCGGGGGTTCCAGCCCCAGCATTTT